Listed below are T cell receptor beta chains from one sample, sequenced in a study of neurological immune-mediated disorders. TCRdb re-called the 5' RACE reads with MiXCR, one entry per CDR3 protein. The repertoire holds some 60,000 distinct CDR3 sequences, with 9.7% as singletons. The sequencing input was PBMCs. The receptor set was obtained from a man aged 25-45 years in good health. CDR3s include the opening cysteine and the closing phenylalanine or tryptophan. The D gene is left open where the match is weak. Clone size is stated in some rows and not others, as once, few, many or a class when expanded.

v_call: TRBV30
j_call: TRBJ2-7
d_call: TRBD1
clone_size: few
cdr3_nt: TGTGCCTGGAGCGCGGACAGGGGCTACGAGCAGTACTTC
cdr3_aa: CAWSADRGYEQYF

v_call: TRBV7-9
j_call: TRBJ2-1
d_call: .
clone_size: many
cdr3_nt: TGTGCCAGCAGCTTAGTCCCTAGCAACAATGAGCAGTTCTTC
cdr3_aa: CASSLVPSNNEQFF

v_call: TRBV3-1
j_call: TRBJ1-4
d_call: TRBD1
clone_size: .
cdr3_nt: TGTGCCAGCAGCCACGTTGACAGGGGTAGGGCTAATGAAAAACTGTTTTTT
cdr3_aa: CASSHVDRGRANEKLFF

v_call: TRBV6-5
j_call: TRBJ1-5
d_call: .
clone_size: many
cdr3_nt: TGTGCCAGCAGTTACTCCGGGGTCGGCGTCCCGCCCCAGCATTTT
cdr3_aa: CASSYSGVGVPPQHF

v_call: TRBV19
j_call: TRBJ2-7
d_call: .
clone_size: .
cdr3_nt: TGTGCCAGTAGTATAAGTGGAAACTACGAGCAGTACTTC
cdr3_aa: CASSISGNYEQYF

v_call: TRBV15
j_call: TRBJ2-3
d_call: .
clone_size: many
cdr3_nt: TGTGCCACCAGCAGAGAAGCACAGGTCGATAGCACAGATACGCAGTATTTT
cdr3_aa: CATSREAQVDSTDTQYF

v_call: TRBV29-1
j_call: TRBJ2-5
d_call: .
clone_size: .
cdr3_nt: TGCAGCGCCCGACAGAGCCAAGAGACCCAGTACTTC
cdr3_aa: CSARQSQETQYF

v_call: TRBV6-2/TRBV6-3
j_call: TRBJ1-5
d_call: .
clone_size: .
cdr3_nt: TGTGCCAGCAGGGAAAGGAGCAATCAGCCACAGCATTTT
cdr3_aa: CASRERSNQPQHF

v_call: TRBV29-1
j_call: TRBJ2-5
d_call: TRBD2
clone_size: once
cdr3_nt: TGCAGCACCAGCGGCGGGATAGCGGGGACAGAGACCCAGTACTTC
cdr3_aa: CSTSGGIAGTETQYF

v_call: TRBV5-1
j_call: TRBJ1-1
d_call: TRBD1
clone_size: many
cdr3_nt: TGCGCCAGCAGCCAACCGGGACAGGGGGCTTATAACACTGAAGCTTTCTTT
cdr3_aa: CASSQPGQGAYNTEAFF

v_call: TRBV11-2
j_call: TRBJ2-1
d_call: .
clone_size: .
cdr3_nt: TGTGCCAGCAGCTCTTGGGCAACTGAGCAATTCTTC
cdr3_aa: CASSSWATEQFF

v_call: TRBV18
j_call: TRBJ1-1
d_call: .
clone_size: many
cdr3_nt: TGTGCCAGCTCACCACAGGGTAACACTGAAGCTTTCTTT
cdr3_aa: CASSPQGNTEAFF

v_call: TRBV5-1
j_call: TRBJ1-5
d_call: TRBD1
clone_size: many
cdr3_nt: TGCGCCAGCAGCTTGGGACAGGGGGTTAATCAGCCCCAGCATTTT
cdr3_aa: CASSLGQGVNQPQHF

v_call: TRBV4-1
j_call: TRBJ2-5
d_call: .
clone_size: few
cdr3_nt: TGCGCCAGCAGCCAGCCGCGGGTTCAAGAGACCCAGTACTTC
cdr3_aa: CASSQPRVQETQYF

v_call: TRBV7-8
j_call: TRBJ2-7
d_call: .
clone_size: few
cdr3_nt: TGTGCCAGCAGCTTAGGGATTTTGAGCTCCTACGAGCAGTACTTC
cdr3_aa: CASSLGILSSYEQYF

v_call: TRBV7-8
j_call: TRBJ1-5
d_call: .
clone_size: many
cdr3_nt: TGTGCCAGCAGCTTGAAGGAGGCGGCGTCCCAGCATTTT
cdr3_aa: CASSLKEAASQHF

v_call: TRBV6-6
j_call: TRBJ2-1
d_call: .
clone_size: many
cdr3_nt: TGTGCCAGCAGTTACCCGGAGATCCAGGCCCACAATGAGCAGTTCTTC
cdr3_aa: CASSYPEIQAHNEQFF

v_call: TRBV3-1
j_call: TRBJ2-1
d_call: TRBD1
clone_size: many
cdr3_nt: TGTGCCAGCAGCCGCCGAGGGGGTCGGACAGGTGAGCAGTTCTTC
cdr3_aa: CASSRRGGRTGEQFF

v_call: TRBV28
j_call: TRBJ2-3
d_call: .
clone_size: .
cdr3_nt: TGTGCCCACCAGCGTGGAGGGGGCACAGATACGCAGTATTTT
cdr3_aa: CAHQRGGGTDTQYF

v_call: TRBV5-1
j_call: TRBJ2-7
d_call: .
clone_size: many
cdr3_nt: TGCGCCAGCAGCTTGGGACCCGGCGAGCAGTACTTC
cdr3_aa: CASSLGPGEQYF

v_call: TRBV24-1
j_call: TRBJ1-4
d_call: .
clone_size: many
cdr3_nt: TGTGCCACCAGTGAAAACCTTTCCCTCGCAACTAATGAAAAACTGTTTTTT
cdr3_aa: CATSENLSLATNEKLFF

v_call: TRBV28
j_call: TRBJ2-2
d_call: .
clone_size: many
cdr3_nt: TGTGCCAGCAGCCCAGTTAACACCGGGGAGCTGTTTTTT
cdr3_aa: CASSPVNTGELFF

v_call: TRBV7-3
j_call: TRBJ2-7
d_call: .
clone_size: many
cdr3_nt: TGTGCCAGCAGCCTGGGACTCCATAGCGAGCAGTACTTC
cdr3_aa: CASSLGLHSEQYF

v_call: TRBV28
j_call: TRBJ2-7
d_call: .
clone_size: .
cdr3_nt: TGTGCCAGCATGTGGGGAACCGGCTCCTACGAGCAGTACTTC
cdr3_aa: CASMWGTGSYEQYF

v_call: TRBV29-1
j_call: TRBJ2-5
d_call: .
clone_size: many
cdr3_nt: TGCAGCGTTGGTGGCGGGAACGGGGACCAGTACTTC
cdr3_aa: CSVGGGNGDQYF

v_call: TRBV5-1
j_call: TRBJ2-7
d_call: TRBD2
clone_size: many
cdr3_nt: TGCGCCAGCAGCTTGGGACTAGCGGACTCCTACGAGCAGTACTTC
cdr3_aa: CASSLGLADSYEQYF

v_call: TRBV5-1
j_call: TRBJ2-7
d_call: TRBD1
clone_size: many
cdr3_nt: TGCGCCAGCAGCTTTACAGGGGACGAGCAGTACTTC
cdr3_aa: CASSFTGDEQYF

v_call: TRBV20-1
j_call: TRBJ2-5
d_call: .
clone_size: .
cdr3_nt: TGCAGTGCTAGAGATCGGGCAGGGTGGCAAGAGACCCAGTACTTC
cdr3_aa: CSARDRAGWQETQYF

v_call: TRBV29-1
j_call: TRBJ1-1
d_call: .
clone_size: many
cdr3_nt: TGCAGCGCTTCGGGGGCCACGAACACTGAAGCTTTCTTT
cdr3_aa: CSASGATNTEAFF

v_call: TRBV15
j_call: TRBJ2-2
d_call: .
clone_size: many
cdr3_nt: TGTGCCACCAGCAGGGTAGTTAGTTTTTCACCCGGGGAGCTGTTTTTT
cdr3_aa: CATSRVVSFSPGELFF

v_call: TRBV5-5
j_call: TRBJ2-7
d_call: .
clone_size: many
cdr3_nt: TGTGCCAGCAGCCCACCGACCTACGAGCAGTACTTC
cdr3_aa: CASSPPTYEQYF

v_call: TRBV28
j_call: TRBJ2-5
d_call: .
clone_size: many
cdr3_nt: TGTGCCAGCAGTTTCCGGGGGGCGTACCAAGAGACCCAGTACTTC
cdr3_aa: CASSFRGAYQETQYF

v_call: TRBV7-8
j_call: TRBJ1-4
d_call: .
clone_size: few
cdr3_nt: TGTGCCAGCAGCTTAAGGGAAAAACTGTTTTTT
cdr3_aa: CASSLREKLFF

v_call: TRBV16
j_call: TRBJ1-4
d_call: .
clone_size: many
cdr3_nt: TGTGCCAGCAGCCAATCTTTCGTAAAACTGTTTTTT
cdr3_aa: CASSQSFVKLFF

v_call: TRBV5-5
j_call: TRBJ1-5
d_call: .
clone_size: .
cdr3_nt: TGTGCCAGCAGCTTTAAGGGGGGAGATCAGCCCCAGCATTTT
cdr3_aa: CASSFKGGDQPQHF

v_call: TRBV2
j_call: TRBJ1-2
d_call: TRBD1
clone_size: few
cdr3_nt: TGTGCCAGCAGTGAATTGAGACAGGGGATACCCTATGGCTACACCTTC
cdr3_aa: CASSELRQGIPYGYTF